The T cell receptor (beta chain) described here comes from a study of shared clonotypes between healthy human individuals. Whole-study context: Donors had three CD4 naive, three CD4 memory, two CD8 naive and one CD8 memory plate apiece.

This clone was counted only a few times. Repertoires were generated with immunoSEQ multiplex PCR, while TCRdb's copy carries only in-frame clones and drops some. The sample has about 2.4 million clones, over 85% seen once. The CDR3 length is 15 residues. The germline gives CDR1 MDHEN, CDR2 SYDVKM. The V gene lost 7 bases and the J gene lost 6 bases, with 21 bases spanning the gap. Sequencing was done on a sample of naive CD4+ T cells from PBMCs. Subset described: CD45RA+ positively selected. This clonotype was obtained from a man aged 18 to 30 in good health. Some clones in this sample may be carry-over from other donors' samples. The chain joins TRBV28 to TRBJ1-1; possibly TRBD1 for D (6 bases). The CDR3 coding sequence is TGTGCCAGCACCATACAACAGGGTCAGTACTCTGAAGCTTTCTTT. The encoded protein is CASTIQQGQYSEAFF.